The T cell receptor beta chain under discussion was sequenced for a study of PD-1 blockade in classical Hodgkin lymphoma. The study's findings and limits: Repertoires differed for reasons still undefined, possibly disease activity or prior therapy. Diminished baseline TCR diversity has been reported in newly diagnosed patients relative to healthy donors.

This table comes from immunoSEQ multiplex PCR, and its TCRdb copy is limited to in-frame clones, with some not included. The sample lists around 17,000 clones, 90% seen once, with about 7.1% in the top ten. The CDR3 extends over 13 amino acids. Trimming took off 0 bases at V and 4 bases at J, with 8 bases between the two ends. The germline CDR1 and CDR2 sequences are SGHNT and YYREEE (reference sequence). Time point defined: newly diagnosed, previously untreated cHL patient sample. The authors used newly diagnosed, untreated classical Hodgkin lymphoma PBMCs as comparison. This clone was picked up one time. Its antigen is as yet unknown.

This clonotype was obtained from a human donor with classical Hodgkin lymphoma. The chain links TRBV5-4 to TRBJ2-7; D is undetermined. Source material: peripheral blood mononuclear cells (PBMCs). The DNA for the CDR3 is TGTGCCAGCAGCTTGGCAGGCCAGTACGAGCAGTACTTC. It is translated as CASSLAGQYEQYF.